Described below is a single T cell receptor beta chain sequence and its context. The antigen it binds to is not known. The input lacks base qualities; no much larger clone sits a single base away. The data were obtained in a study of identical twins (dated by TCRdb to the mid-2010s). With regard to the full study: To test whether fetal clonotypes persist, this study deep-sequenced TCR alpha and beta repertoires from monozygotic twins, from unrelated adults of various ages, and from cord blood. To rule out contamination, the twin experiments were replicated at different times with different library preparation protocols.

The library was prepared using 5' RACE. The reads were generated on an Illumina HiSeq 2000. A universal primer binding site was introduced by template switching, and a unique molecular identifier was present in the final cDNA, enabling accurate counting of TCR cDNA molecules. Specific primers in the conserved constant-segment region were used to synthesize first-strand cDNA for the TCR alpha and beta chains. To control for contamination, every cDNA library was double barcoded, receiving both a SMART-Mk sample barcode and Illumina barcodes. TruSeq adapter sequences along with Illumina sample barcodes were introduced in two successive PCR steps. The Illumina HiSeq platform was used with custom primers to sequence TCR alpha and beta cDNA libraries. As for the original processing: MiGEC was used to process raw reads and extract unique molecular identifiers, and MiXCR was used to find CDR3 positions. Recombination models were inferred per individual with the repgenHMM and IGoR tools using an EM algorithm. The analysis of shared clonotypes was done with the tcR package in R, with sharing normalized by the product of cloneset sizes. To study raw recombination free of thymic and clonal selection effects, out-of-frame nonproductive sequences were analyzed. TCRdb redid the processing of the public reads, applying fastp at Q25 and MiXCR, and retained in-frame beta chains. Identical CDR3 proteins give one entry, which carries the most common genes and DNA. The V and J calls reflect TCRdb's pipeline rather than the authors' work. The sample profile shows roughly 710,000 distinct CDR3 sequences; 5.5% to 6.5% of them were found once. Approximately 2% of the sample comes from the top ten.

Every donor was a healthy Caucasian. Three unrelated non-twin adults were additionally sequenced: a male aged 18 to 29, a male aged 50 to 59 and a female aged 50 to 59. Using Miltenyi CD45RO+ enrichment and human naive T-cell isolation kits, memory (CD45RO+) and naive T cells were isolated from PBMC. Per the germline V gene (reference sequence), SEHNR is the CDR1 and FQNEAQ is the CDR2. From its cysteine to its phenylalanine, the CDR3 spans 15 amino acids. CDR3 DNA is the only sequence kept; it has 45 bases, read in frame from the first base. For this chain, trimming is 5 bases at the V end and 1 base at the J end, and the number of junction bases without a gene match is 5. Points the paper makes about the study in general: In monozygotic twins, out-of-frame TCR alpha sharing was systematically underestimated by recombination models, although the models agreed with sharing between unrelated individuals. Because the same donors could not be followed over many years, the conclusions depended on cross-sectional statistical analysis. Fewer insertions were carried by abundant cord blood beta clonotypes; a weaker similar trend was observed in young adult naive repertoires, while no such trend was observed in memory repertoires. Zero-insertion analyses could be partly confounded by invariant T cells such as MAIT and iNKT, although diverse VJ usage argued against such confounding for most clonotypes. In beta out-of-frame sequences, excess twin sharing was weaker, because having fewer shared sequences lowered the signal-to-noise ratio. Compared with coincidental sharing between unrelated individuals, an excess of low generation-probability sequences was observed among out-of-frame TCR alpha sequences shared between twins.

The source material was naive T cells sorted from blood. The label giving this sample's cell subset or site can be read as: cells isolated with a human naive T-cell isolation kit. The chain is made from TRBV7-9 and TRBJ2-1; TRBD2 aligns with 7 central bases. This sequence originates from a man younger than 35 in good health. The CDR3 amino acid sequence is: CASSPTSQSYNEQFF. At the DNA level, the sequence is TGTGCCAGCAGCCCGACTAGCCAATCCTACAATGAGCAGTTCTTC.